This entry features one T cell receptor (beta chain) sequence. At least ten counts were recorded for this clonotype. Its antigen is not yet known. This may arise from a read error, as a much more abundant clone is one base away. The sample is drawn from a study of tumor-infiltrating lymphocytes in primary liver carcinoma (dated by TCRdb to 2017 to 2019). Study-level background: Hepatocellular carcinoma (four) or combined HCC and intrahepatic cholangiocarcinoma (one) was present in the five patients, who were three men and two women aged 30 to 69 years. TCRbeta repertoire sequencing covered 35 specimens from 5 patients: about 25 tumor regions, 5 adjacent noncancerous liver tissues and 5 peripheral blood samples. Repertoires from technical replicates were highly reproducible, with mean shared-clone rates approximately 0.9 and correlation coefficients above 0.98. Roughly 3.5 to 7.5 million productive TCRbeta reads were obtained per sample, and no significant difference in read depth was found between tissue types. For each liver tumor, the study sampled five regions along with adjacent normal tissue and blood, and applied TCRbeta repertoire sequencing, expression microarrays and whole-exome sequencing. The tumors of the five patients were staged as T1-T3 N0M0, with maximum diameters ranging from roughly 4.2 to 10 cm. To link TCRbeta repertoire diversity to the local molecular phenotype, the approximately 23 tumor region samples were profiled with Agilent mRNA microarrays. Broad study findings and their caveats: Bulk unsorted samples precluded comparing CD4+ and CD8+ T cell repertoires. Only four or five patients were included in the study, and the authors note that the findings should be validated in a larger study. The top 250 clones made up a significantly larger repertoire fraction in tumors than in blood (p = 0.039). Only roughly 8-24% of top clones appeared in all five regions of a tumor, which suggests that tumor-infiltrating T cells are spatially heterogeneous. Because only the TCR beta chain was sequenced and unpaired alpha chains were not captured, true repertoire diversity is likely underestimated. Consistent with antigen-driven expansion, pairs of tumor regions showed higher repertoire overlap (mean roughly 36%) than either tumor-adjacent pairs (around 17%) or tumor-blood pairs (around 15%).

Using a constant-region primer and ProtoScript II reverse transcriptase, TCRbeta-specific cDNA was reverse-transcribed from roughly 500 ng total RNA. Construction of the TCRbeta libraries relied on three nested rounds of multiplex PCR, following a slightly modified ARM-PCR procedure. Multiplex TRBV1-TRBV30 forward primers and a Cbeta reverse primer were used in the first two PCR rounds, each of which was run for around 10 cycles. Sample barcodes and Illumina adapters were added in a final 25-cycle PCR using Deep VentR polymerase. Amplicons of 200-500 bp were gel-purified with a QIAquick gel extraction kit before sequencing. An Illumina HiSeq 2500 was used to sequence the TCRbeta amplicons, generating 250-bp paired-end reads. Turning to the authors' computational methods: Trimmomatic v0.33 was used to quality-trim the reads, and FLASH v1.2.11 was used to merge paired reads so that full CDR3 sequences could be recovered. MiGEC v1.2.1b assigned V, D and J germline segments to the rearranged TCRbeta sequences. Clonotype statistics and Shannon-Wiener diversity indices were calculated with VDJtools v1.0.0. Except for diversity analysis, only each sample's 250 most abundant clonotypes were used in subsequent analyses to reduce sampling bias. TCRdb reworked the public reads: Q25 trimming with fastp, MiXCR clone assembly, productive beta chains retained. Identical CDR3 protein sequences are pooled into one entry, listed with their most common genes and DNA. The V and J calls come from TCRdb's annotation, not from the publication. The sample contains 90,000 to 100,000 distinct CDR3 sequences, approximately 71% of them found a single time. 7.5% to 10% of the sample lies in the top ten.

Total RNA and DNA were co-extracted without cell sorting from about 19-30 mg of bulk tissue using the AllPrep DNA/RNA mini kit. Between late 2015 and 2016, roughly five patients in China with histopathologically diagnosed primary liver carcinoma had surgical resection. Patients had chronic HBV infection and were treatment-naive at sampling. Five spatially separated regions were sampled from each tumor: the superior, inferior, left-lateral and right-lateral poles, plus the tumor centre. Histology showed that every tumor sample contained more than 85% viable tumor cells. Fresh tumor and adjacent tissue pieces were bisected, with one half stored in RNAlater at -80 degrees C and the other half sent for histology. The CDR3 runs 11 amino acids, cysteine and phenylalanine included. The sequence is cut down to CDR3 DNA, 33 bases in frame from base 1. Trimming removed 1 base from V and 7 bases from J, leaving 5 bases between the germline ends.

The TCR sequence derives from a woman aged 55-69 years with primary liver carcinoma and hepatitis B virus infection. The chain joins TRBV12-3 or TRBV12-4 to TRBJ2-7; the D gene identity is not certain. The sample comprised liver tumor tissue from sampling region 5. Interpreted using the paper, the cell subset or site label stands for: tumor region T5, tumor centre. The base sequence is TGTGCCAGCAGTTTAGGGCTGGAGCAGTACTTC. Its translation reads: CASSLGLEQYF.